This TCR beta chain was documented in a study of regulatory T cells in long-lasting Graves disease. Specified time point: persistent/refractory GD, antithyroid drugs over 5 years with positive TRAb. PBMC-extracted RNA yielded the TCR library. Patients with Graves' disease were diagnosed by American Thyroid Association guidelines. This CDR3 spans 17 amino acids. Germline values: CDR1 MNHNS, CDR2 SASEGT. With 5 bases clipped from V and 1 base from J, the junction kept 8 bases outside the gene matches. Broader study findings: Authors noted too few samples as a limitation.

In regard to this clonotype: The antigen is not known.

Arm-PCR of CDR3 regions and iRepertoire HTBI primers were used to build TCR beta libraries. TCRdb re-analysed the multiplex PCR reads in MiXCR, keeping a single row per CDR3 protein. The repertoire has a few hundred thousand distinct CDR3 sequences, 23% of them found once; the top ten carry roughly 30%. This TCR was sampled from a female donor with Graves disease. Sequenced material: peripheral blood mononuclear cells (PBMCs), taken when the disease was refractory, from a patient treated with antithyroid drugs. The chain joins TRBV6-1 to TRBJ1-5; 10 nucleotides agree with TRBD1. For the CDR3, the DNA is TGTGCCAGCAGTCCCTCGGGGACAGGGGCCAGCAATCAGCCCCAGCATTTT. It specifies CASSPSGTGASNQPQHF.